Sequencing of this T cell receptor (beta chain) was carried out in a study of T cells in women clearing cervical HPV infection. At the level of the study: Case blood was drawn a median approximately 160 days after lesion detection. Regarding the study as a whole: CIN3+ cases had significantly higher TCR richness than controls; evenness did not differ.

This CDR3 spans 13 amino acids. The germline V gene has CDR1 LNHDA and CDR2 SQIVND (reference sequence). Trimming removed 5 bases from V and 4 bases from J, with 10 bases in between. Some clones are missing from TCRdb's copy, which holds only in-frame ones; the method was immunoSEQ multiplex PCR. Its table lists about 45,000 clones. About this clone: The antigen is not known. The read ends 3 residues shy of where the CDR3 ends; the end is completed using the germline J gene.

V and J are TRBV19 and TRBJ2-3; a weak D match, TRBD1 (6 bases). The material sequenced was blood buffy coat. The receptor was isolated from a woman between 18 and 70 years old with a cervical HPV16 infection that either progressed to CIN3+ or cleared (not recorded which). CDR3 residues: CASSSRTADTQYF. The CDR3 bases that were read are TGTGCCAGTAGTTCCAGGACAGCAGATACG.